This T cell receptor beta chain is drawn from a study of early T cells in non-severe SARS-CoV-2 infection. Study-level background: From unsorted whole blood, bulk RNA was sequenced, and the chains remained unpaired.

This clonotype was seen a handful of times. Germline V gene sequence: CDR1 SGHTA, CDR2 FQGNSA. The CDR3 consists of 13 residues. V lost 5 bases to trimming and J lost 4 bases; unmatched junction nucleotides: 2. From the 5' RACE reads, TCRdb called clonotypes with MiXCR, one entry per CDR3 protein. Of about 56,000 distinct CDR3 sequences listed, over 9.5% are singletons. The sample comprised whole blood. The V gene is TRBV7-2, the J gene TRBJ1-2; 9 bases are shared with TRBD1. The TCR was taken from an adult who was a healthcare worker with PCR-confirmed SARS-CoV-2 infection or an uninfected control (not recorded which). CDR3 DNA sequence: TGTGCCAGCAGCCAGGACAGGGGCTATGGCTACACCTTC. This codes for CASSQDRGYGYTF.